The 16 T cell receptor beta chains listed next were all sequenced from one sample in a study of shared clonotypes between healthy human individuals. Only in-frame clones appear in the TCRdb table, and some are missing; sequencing was by immunoSEQ multiplex PCR. This table holds around 320,000 clones, roughly 91% found once. Sequences were obtained from memory CD8+ T cells sorted from blood. Subset specified: CD45RO+ cells pooled with CCR7-negative TemRA cells. The source is a man aged 18 to 29 in good health.

The rearrangement uses TRBV6-5 and TRBJ2-7; tentatively, D is TRBD1 or TRBD2 (5 bases each). Germline V lookup: CDR1 MNHEY, CDR2 SVGAGI. The CDR3 extends over 15 amino acids. V lost 4 bases to trimming and J lost 3 bases, with 16 bases between them. In nucleotides, the CDR3 is TGTGCCAGCAGTTCACCCGAGGGGAGTTACTACGAGCAGTACTTC. Translating it yields CASSSPEGSYYEQYF.

The chain uses TRBV23-1 and TRBJ1-1; 7 bases are a match to TRBD1. TRBV23-1 is filed as an ORF, its function uncertain. After removal of 3 bases from V and 3 bases from J, the junction contained 16 bases not matched to a gene. This CDR3 is built from 18 residues. The CDR3 sequence is CASSHSDRDSMVDTEAFF. The CDR3 bases are TGCGCCAGCAGTCATTCCGACAGGGATAGTATGGTGGACACTGAAGCTTTCTTT.

This chain links TRBV6-5 with TRBJ2-7; 11 bases agree with TRBD1. This CDR3 has 15 residues. V gave up 6 bases and J gave up 0 bases; unmatched junction bases: 4. Germline V lookup: CDR1 MNHEY, CDR2 SVGAGI. CDR3 residues: CASRRGTGGSYEQYF. The CDR3 DNA reads as TGTGCCAGCAGGCGCGGGACAGGGGGCTCCTACGAGCAGTACTTC.

Regarding this clone: Different DNA sequences within this sample yield the same CDR3. The chain is built from TRBV2 and TRBJ1-1; TRBD1 is a possible D gene (5 bases). V gave up 8 bases and J gave up 1 base, with 5 bases separating them. CDR3 length: 11 amino acids. Looked up from germline, CDR1 is SNHLY and CDR2 is FYNNEI. The CDR3 DNA follows: TGTGCCAGCGGGACGAACACTGAAGCTTTCTTT. Protein sequence: CASGTNTEAFF.

The V and J genes are TRBV27 and TRBJ2-7, with TRBD1 identical over 7 bases. V lost 6 bases and J lost 2; bases outside the gene matches: 13. The CDR3 totals 16 residues. Germline V gene lookup returns CDR1 MNHEY and CDR2 SMNVEV (reference sequence). CDR3 protein: CASSPSRGPVTYEQYF. In nucleotides, the CDR3 is TGTGCCAGCAGCCCATCAAGGGGGCCCGTAACCTACGAGCAGTACTTC.

J is TRBJ1-5 and V is TRBV6-6, with D uncertain. V lost 6 bases and J lost 5, with 17 bases in between. CDR1 is MNHNY and CDR2 is SVGAGI in the germline V gene (reference sequence). The CDR3 loop spans 15 amino acids. This CDR3 reads CASSPIPLVDQPQHF. DNA of the CDR3: TGTGCCAGCAGCCCGATCCCCCTAGTAGATCAGCCCCAGCATTTT.

As concerns this clone: This CDR3 is also generated by other DNA sequences in the sample. V usage is TRBV9 and J usage is TRBJ2-7; possible D gene TRBD2, 7 bases. Germline-derived CDR1 and CDR2 are SGDLS and YYNGEE. The CDR3 has 14 residues. V lost 3 bases, J lost 0 bases, and 10 bases lay in between. The CDR3 loop reads CASSAGGSSYEQYF. The CDR3 DNA reads TGTGCCAGCAGCGCGGGGGGCAGCTCCTACGAGCAGTACTTC. The entire variable domain, with the rest obtained from reference TRBV9 and TRBJ2-7, is as follows: DSGVTQTPKHLITATGQRVTLRCSPRSGDLSVYWYQQSLDQGLQFLIQYYNGEERAKGNILERFSAQQFPDLHSELNLSSLELGDSALYFCASSAGGSSYEQYFGPGTRLTVT.

The chain is built from TRBV6-1 and TRBJ2-1; D is unresolved. The V end lost 5 bases, the J end lost 0 bases, and 11 bases lay between the germline ends. Germline-derived CDR1 and CDR2 are MNHNS and SASEGT. There are 15 residues in the CDR3. The CDR3 coding sequence is TGTGCCAGCAGTCCGACGATTAGCTCCTACAATGAGCAGTTCTTC. Encoded protein: CASSPTISSYNEQFF.

CDR3 bases: TGTGCCAGCAGTTACCTCGACCTAGGCGGTAACTATGGCTACACCTTC. Translated, it gives CASSYLDLGGNYGYTF. This chain uses TRBV6-5 with TRBJ1-2; no firm D call. Trimming shortened V by 2 bases and J by 1 base, and 14 bases separated the two germline ends. Germline lookup yields CDR1 MNHEY and CDR2 SVGAGI. There are 16 residues in the CDR3.

V and J are TRBV6-5 and TRBJ1-2, with unresolved D. The CDR3 covers 15 residues. Trimming removed 0 bases from V and 4 bases from J, with 12 bases in between. In germline, CDR1 is MNHEY, CDR2 SVGAGI. The CDR3 DNA reads TGTGCCAGCAGTTACTCAGAAAGGAGCCTCTATGGCTACACCTTC. Its protein is CASSYSERSLYGYTF.

This chain links TRBV27 with TRBJ2-5, with TRBD1 as a possible D gene (5 bases). Trimming left V 5 bases short and J 5 bases short, with 15 bases between. This CDR3 is 14 amino acids long. Germline V lookup: CDR1 MNHEY, CDR2 SMNVEV (reference sequence). For the CDR3, the DNA is TGTGCCAGCAGTCCCGAACAGGTCGCGGAGACCCAGTACTTC. It yields the protein CASSPEQVAETQYF.

CDR3 DNA: TGCAGCGCTGCGCAGAATGAGCAGTTCTTC. Translated: CSAAQNEQFF. The V and J genes are TRBV29-1 and TRBJ2-1; D not resolved. From germline, CDR1 is SQVTM and CDR2 ANQGSEA. The CDR3 is 10 amino acids. V was pared by 7 bases and J by 7 bases, with 8 bases between.

The chain has TRBV9 and TRBJ2-7; 9 nucleotides line up with TRBD1. Trimming removed 4 bases from V and 4 bases from J; junction bases left unmatched: 9. This CDR3 region has 15 residues. Germline V gene data show CDR1 as SGDLS and CDR2 as YYNGEE. The CDR3 region is CASSPRTGEGYEQYF. CDR3 in DNA: TGTGCCAGCAGCCCCCGGACAGGGGAGGGATACGAGCAGTACTTC.

To note about this clone: A far larger clone is just one base off, so this is likely a read error. V gene TRBV7-9 combines with J gene TRBJ2-7; no clear D gene. The CDR3 has 11 residues. CDR1 is SEHNR, CDR2 FQNEAQ, per germline (reference sequence). The V and J ends lost 2 bases and 6 bases respectively, with 5 bases between them. The CDR3 protein is CASSLWGEQYF. CDR3 nucleotide sequence: TGTGCCAGCAGCTTATGGGGCGAGCAGTACTTC.

This clone has only a few counts. The chain combines TRBV4-3 with TRBJ2-4; D call uncertain. Per the germline V gene, CDR1 is LGHNA and CDR2 is YSLEER. Trimming took off 1 base at V and 6 bases at J, with 7 bases between the two ends. The length of the CDR3 is 13 residues. The CDR3 nucleotides are TGCGCCAGCAGCCAAGCTGTAAGAAACATTCAGTACTTC. Translating it yields CASSQAVRNIQYF.

The genes are TRBV19 and TRBJ2-1; D unresolved. Germline CDR1 LNHDA, CDR2 SQIVND (reference sequence). V lost 3 bases, J lost 1 base, and 16 bases lay in between. The CDR3 is 17 residues long. The CDR3 here is CASSMIPAAHSYNEQFF. CDR3 coding DNA: TGTGCCAGTAGTATGATCCCAGCAGCCCATTCCTACAATGAGCAGTTCTTC.